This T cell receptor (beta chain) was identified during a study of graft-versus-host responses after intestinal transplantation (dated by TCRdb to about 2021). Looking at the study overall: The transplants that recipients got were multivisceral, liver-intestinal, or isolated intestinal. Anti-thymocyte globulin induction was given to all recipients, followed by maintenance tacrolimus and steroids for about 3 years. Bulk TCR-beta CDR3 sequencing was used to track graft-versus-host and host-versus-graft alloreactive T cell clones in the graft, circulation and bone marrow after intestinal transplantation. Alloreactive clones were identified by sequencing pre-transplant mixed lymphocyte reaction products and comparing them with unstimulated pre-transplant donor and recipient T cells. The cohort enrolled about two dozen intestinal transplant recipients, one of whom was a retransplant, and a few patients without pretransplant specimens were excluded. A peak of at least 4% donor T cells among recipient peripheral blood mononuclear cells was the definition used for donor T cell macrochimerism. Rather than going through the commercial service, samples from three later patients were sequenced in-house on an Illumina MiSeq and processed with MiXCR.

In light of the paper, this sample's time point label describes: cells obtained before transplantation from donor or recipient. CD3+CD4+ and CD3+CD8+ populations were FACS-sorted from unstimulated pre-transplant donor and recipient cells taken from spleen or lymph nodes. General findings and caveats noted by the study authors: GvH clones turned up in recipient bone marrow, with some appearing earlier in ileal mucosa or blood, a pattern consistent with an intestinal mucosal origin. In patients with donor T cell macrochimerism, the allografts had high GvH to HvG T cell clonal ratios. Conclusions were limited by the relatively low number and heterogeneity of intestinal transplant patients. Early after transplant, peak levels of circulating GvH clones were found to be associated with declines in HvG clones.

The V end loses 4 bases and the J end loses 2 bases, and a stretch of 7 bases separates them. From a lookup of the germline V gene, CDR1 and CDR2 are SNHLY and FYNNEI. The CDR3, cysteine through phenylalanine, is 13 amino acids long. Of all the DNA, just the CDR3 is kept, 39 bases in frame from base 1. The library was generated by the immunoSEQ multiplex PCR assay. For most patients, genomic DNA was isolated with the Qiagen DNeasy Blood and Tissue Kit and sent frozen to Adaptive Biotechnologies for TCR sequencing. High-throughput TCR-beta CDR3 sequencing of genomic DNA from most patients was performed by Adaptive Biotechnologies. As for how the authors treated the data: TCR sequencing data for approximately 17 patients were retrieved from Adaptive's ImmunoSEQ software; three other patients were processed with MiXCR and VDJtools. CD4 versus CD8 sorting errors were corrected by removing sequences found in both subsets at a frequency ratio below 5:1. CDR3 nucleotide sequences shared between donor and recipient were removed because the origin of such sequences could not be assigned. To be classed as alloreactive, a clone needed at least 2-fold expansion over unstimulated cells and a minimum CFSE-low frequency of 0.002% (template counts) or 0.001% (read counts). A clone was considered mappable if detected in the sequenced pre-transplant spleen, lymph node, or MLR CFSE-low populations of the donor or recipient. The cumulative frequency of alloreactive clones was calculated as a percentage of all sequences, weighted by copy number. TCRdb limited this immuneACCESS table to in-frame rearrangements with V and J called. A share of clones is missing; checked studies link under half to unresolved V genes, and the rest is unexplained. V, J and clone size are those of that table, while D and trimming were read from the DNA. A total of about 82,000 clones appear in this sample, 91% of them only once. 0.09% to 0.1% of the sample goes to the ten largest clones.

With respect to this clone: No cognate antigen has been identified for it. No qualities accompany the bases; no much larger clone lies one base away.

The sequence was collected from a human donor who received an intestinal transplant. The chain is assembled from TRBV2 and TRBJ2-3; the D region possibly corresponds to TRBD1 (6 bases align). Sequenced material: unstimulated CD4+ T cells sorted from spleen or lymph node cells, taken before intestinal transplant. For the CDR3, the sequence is CASSGGPTDTQYF. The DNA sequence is TGTGCCAGCAGTGGGGGGCCCACAGATACGCAGTATTTT.